Shown below are 20 T cell receptor beta chains from a single sample sequenced in a study of T cells after yellow fever vaccination. TCRdb re-called the 5' RACE reads with MiXCR, one entry per CDR3 protein. The sample has 620,000 or so distinct CDR3 sequences; 17% are singletons. The sample was PBMCs, taken 5 days after the first yellow fever vaccination. All receptors derive from a man between 18 and 29 years old who received the YFV17D yellow fever vaccine.

CDR3 DNA sequence: TGTGCCAGCAGCTCACCTGACAGGGAGTCCTACGAGCAGTACTTC. Residues: CASSSPDRESYEQYF. This chain links TRBV7-9 with TRBJ2-7, with 7 bases fitting TRBD1. This CDR3 is built from 15 residues. Looked up from germline, CDR1 is SEHNR and CDR2 is FQNEAQ (reference sequence). The V gene end was trimmed by 4 bases and the J gene end by 1 base; junction bases not matched to a gene: 7.

This clonotype was observed a handful of times. This CDR3 is CATSPRARQGAYEQYF. Here the CDR3 DNA reads TGTGCCACCAGCCCACGAGCGCGACAGGGGGCCTACGAGCAGTACTTC. The chain joins TRBV15 to TRBJ2-7; 9 bases map to TRBD1. V dropped 5 bases and J dropped 2; count of bases not matched to a gene: 10. Germline CDR1 LNHNV, CDR2 YYDKDF (reference sequence). This CDR3 region has 16 residues.

V and J are TRBV5-1 and TRBJ1-2; 7 bases are a match to TRBD1. There are 15 residues in the CDR3. Germline trimming cut 4 bases from V and 6 bases from J; bases unmatched to any gene: 12. CDR1 is SGHRS, CDR2 YFSETQ, per germline. Here the CDR3 reads CASSQGEPDVDGYTF. The DNA for the CDR3 is TGCGCCAGCAGCCAGGGGGAACCGGACGTGGATGGCTACACCTTC. Using reference TRBV5-1 and TRBJ1-2 for the parts outside the CDR3, the full variable domain is KAGVTQTPRYLIKTRGQQVTLSCSPISGHRSVSWYQQTPGQGLQFLFEYFSETQRNKGNFPGRFSGRQFSNSRSEMNVSTLELGDSALYLCASSQGEPDVDGYTFGSGTRLTVV.

This clonotype occurred once. The chain combines TRBV20-1 with TRBJ1-1, with D unresolved. The V and J ends lost 7 bases and 2 bases respectively, with 14 bases between them. Germline CDR1 DFQATT, CDR2 SNEGSKA (reference sequence). This CDR3 spans 13 amino acids. Written as DNA, the CDR3 is TGCAGTGTTCCGGGCACCTCAAACACTGAAGCTTTCTTT. Its protein is CSVPGTSNTEAFF.

The rearrangement joins TRBV7-8 to TRBJ2-7, with 12 bases fitting TRBD1. The CDR3 has 15 residues. Germline CDR1 SGHVS, CDR2 FQNEAQ. After removal of 3 bases from V and 5 bases from J, the junction contained 5 bases not matched to a gene. CDR3 sequence: CASSFGTGGGNEQYV. In nucleotides, the CDR3 is TGTGCCAGCAGCTTCGGGACAGGGGGCGGGAACGAGCAGTACGTC.

The rearrangement uses TRBV5-1 and TRBJ1-1; tentatively, D is TRBD1 (6 bases). Trimming took 3 bases from V and 2 from J, leaving 11 bases between them. In germline, CDR1 is SGHRS, CDR2 YFSETQ. CDR3 length: 14 residues. DNA of the CDR3: TGCGCCAGCAGCTCCCGACAGGCCAACACTGAAGCTTTCTTT. Protein: CASSSRQANTEAFF.

This chain joins TRBV7-9 and TRBJ2-5, with D possibly matching TRBD2 (6 bases). Germline assignment: CDR1 SEHNR and CDR2 FQNEAQ (reference sequence). The CDR3 is made up of 14 amino acids. Deletions cut 5 bases from V and 2 bases from J, with 12 bases between. Here the CDR3 DNA reads TGTGCCAGCAGCCCTAACGGAGGGCAAGAGACCCAGTACTTC. This translates into CASSPNGGQETQYF.

A few counts support this clonotype. This chain links TRBV6-5 with TRBJ2-5; D is unresolved. V was clipped by 1 base and J by 5 bases, with 11 bases between them. This CDR3 region has 14 residues. Per the germline V gene, CDR1 is MNHEY and CDR2 is SVGAGI. CDR3 region: CASSYFIGLETQYF. CDR3 nucleotides: TGTGCCAGCAGTTACTTCATCGGGTTGGAGACCCAGTACTTC.

This clonotype was observed a few times. This rearrangement joins TRBV3-1 to TRBJ1-5; TRBD1 might be the D (5 bases). The CDR3 spans 15 residues. V was clipped by 0 bases and J by 6 bases, with 12 bases between them. Germline V gene data show CDR1 as LGHDT and CDR2 as YNNKEL (reference sequence). The CDR3 DNA sequence: TGTGCCAGCAGCCAAGAGAGGGGAGAGGCTCAGCCCCAGCATTTT. Its translation: CASSQERGEAQPQHF.

This clonotype was picked up many times. The chain employs TRBV5-1 and TRBJ2-7, with a tentative D call TRBD1 (5 bases). The V gene's germline CDR1 is SGHRS and CDR2 YFSETQ. The CDR3 extends over 12 amino acids. Trimming pared 0 bases from V and 5 bases from J, leaving 6 bases between. The DNA of the CDR3 is TGCGCCAGCAGCTTGGGGGGCCACGAGCAGTACTTC. It translates to CASSLGGHEQYF.

The chain employs TRBV5-1 and TRBJ1-1, with 7 bases lining up with TRBD1. Germline V gene lookup returns CDR1 SGHRS and CDR2 YFSETQ. This CDR3 contains 14 residues. V lost 2 bases, J lost 7 bases, and 8 bases stayed unmatched. The CDR3, as DNA: TGCGCCAGCAGCTTAGCGGGGCAGGGGGATGAAGCTTTCTTT. It codes for CASSLAGQGDEAFF.

This clonotype was observed a handful of times. V usage is TRBV24-1 and J usage is TRBJ2-3; D call uncertain. Germline CDR1 reads KGHDR; CDR2 reads SFDVKD. The germline V and J ends were trimmed by 7 bases and 5 bases, with 12 bases remaining between them. This CDR3 region has 13 residues. Written as DNA, the CDR3 is TGTGCCACCAGGGCAGCTCTTGAAGATACGCAGTATTTT. Translating it yields CATRAALEDTQYF.

This clonotype was observed a handful of times. J is TRBJ2-2 and V is TRBV7-9, with D hard to call. The CDR3 loop spans 13 amino acids. CDR1 and CDR2 from the germline V gene are SEHNR and FQNEAQ (reference sequence). The germline V and J ends were trimmed by 3 bases and 5 bases, with 7 bases remaining between them. The CDR3 region has the DNA TGTGCCAGCAGCTTTACAGAGACCGGGGAGCTGTTTTTT. It translates to CASSFTETGELFF.

The chain carries TRBV27 and TRBJ1-6; D remains unclear. V was trimmed by 6 bases and J by 0 bases, leaving 12 bases between them. The CDR3 covers 16 residues. Germline CDR1 reads MNHEY; CDR2 reads SMNVEV (reference sequence). The chain's CDR3 is CASSRSRSSYNSPLHF. The CDR3 nucleotides read TGTGCCAGCAGCCGCTCCCGGAGCTCCTATAATTCACCCCTCCACTTT.

In this sample, this clonotype turned up a few times. V is TRBV4-2 and J is TRBJ2-3; weak D call: TRBD2 (6 bases). The CDR3 spans 17 residues. Per germline, CDR1 LGHNA and CDR2 YNFKEQ. The ends were cut back, 0 bases at V and 0 bases at J, with 13 bases in the middle. CDR3 nucleotides: TGTGCCAGCAGCCAAGATCTGAGAGGGACTAGCACAGATACGCAGTATTTT. Translation gives CASSQDLRGTSTDTQYF.

In this sample, this clonotype turned up a few times. The V call is TRBV19, the J call TRBJ1-1; D is ambiguous. This CDR3 has 15 residues. V lost 7 bases and J 4 bases, leaving 19 bases between the germline ends. Germline V gene lookup returns CDR1 LNHDA and CDR2 SQIVND (reference sequence). Here the CDR3 DNA reads TGTGCCAGTAACTTTCGCTCGACGCCGGGCACTGAAGCTTTCTTT. It yields the protein CASNFRSTPGTEAFF.

In nucleotides, the CDR3 is TGTGCCAGCACCACGGGCTGGGGGCCTAATGAGCAGTTCTTC. Its translation is CASTTGWGPNEQFF. V is TRBV7-2 and J is TRBJ2-1, with D possibly TRBD1 on 6 matching bases. The V gene lost 7 bases and the J gene lost 7 bases, with 17 bases spanning the gap. The germline CDR1 and CDR2 sequences are SGHTA and FQGNSA. The CDR3 has 14 residues.

The chain couples TRBV10-3 to TRBJ2-3, with D perhaps given as TRBD1 or TRBD2 (6 bases each). This CDR3 region has 15 residues. The V end was cut by 10 bases, the J end by 1 base, with 18 bases between. Germline CDR1 and CDR2: ENHRY and SYGVKD. The CDR3 coding sequence is TGTGCCACCGGAAGGGTGGGGGGCGGCACAGATACGCAGTATTTT. Its translation: CATGRVGGGTDTQYF.

The V call is TRBV5-1, the J call TRBJ2-3; 10 bases fit TRBD2. Germline CDR1 SGHRS, CDR2 YFSETQ. The CDR3 runs 16 residues. V lost 5 bases, J lost 5 bases, and 11 bases stayed unmatched. The DNA for the CDR3 is TGCGCCAGCAGTCTCCCTAGCGGGGGATACGGAGATACGCAGTATTTT. Protein: CASSLPSGGYGDTQYF.

The chain joins TRBV4-1 to TRBJ2-2; 12 nucleotides agree with TRBD2. V dropped 0 bases and J dropped 0; count of bases not matched to a gene: 5. This CDR3 has 19 residues. CDR1 and CDR2 from the germline V gene are MGHRA and YSYEKL. The chain's CDR3 is CASSQDPLAGGTNTGELFF. Written as DNA, the CDR3 is TGCGCCAGCAGCCAAGATCCACTAGCGGGGGGAACGAACACCGGGGAGCTGTTTTTT.